The 8 T cell receptor beta chains below were found in one sample sequenced in a study of early T cells in non-severe SARS-CoV-2 infection. TCRdb recomputed calls from the 5' RACE reads with MiXCR, one row per CDR3 protein. This sample has 65,000 to 75,000 distinct CDR3 sequences, with roughly 4.6% found just once. The sequencing used whole blood, collected at baseline. These receptors were obtained from an adult who was a healthcare worker with PCR-confirmed SARS-CoV-2 infection or an uninfected control (not recorded which). The donor label of this sample is uncertain.

The chain's CDR3 is CASSIRTGGVSGANVLTF. The DNA of the CDR3 is TGTGCCAGCAGTATCCGGACAGGGGGGGTATCTGGGGCCAACGTCCTGACTTTC. J is TRBJ2-6 and V is TRBV27, with 10 bases lining up with TRBD1. Looked up from germline, CDR1 is MNHEY and CDR2 is SMNVEV (reference sequence). The CDR3 has 18 residues. The J segment lost 1 base and the V segment lost 5 bases, leaving 8 bases of the junction unmatched.

This clonotype occurred many times. V gene TRBV5-1 combines with J gene TRBJ2-1; possibly TRBD2 for D (6 bases). V dropped 1 base and J dropped 0 bases, with 8 bases sitting between them. The germline V gene has CDR1 SGHRS and CDR2 YFSETQ. This CDR3 is 15 amino acids long. CDR3 residues: CASSLTSHSYNEQFF. CDR3 nucleotides: TGCGCCAGCAGCTTGACTAGCCACTCCTACAATGAGCAGTTCTTC.

The chain links TRBV27 to TRBJ1-4; D possibly corresponds to TRBD1 (6 bases). The CDR3 consists of 15 residues. Germline CDR1 reads MNHEY; CDR2 reads SMNVEV (reference sequence). Deletions cut 5 bases from V and 8 bases from J, with 18 bases between. The CDR3 nucleotides read TGTGCCAGCAGTCGGTCGACAGGTTATGGGGAAAAACTGTTTTTT. Translation gives CASSRSTGYGEKLFF.

About this clonotype: This may be a read error: a much more frequent sequence differs by one nucleotide. V and J are TRBV7-2 and TRBJ2-1; possibly TRBD1 or TRBD2 for D (7 bases each). In germline, CDR1 is SGHTA, CDR2 FQGNSA. This CDR3 has 18 amino acids. V dropped 5 bases and J dropped 3 bases, with 23 bases sitting between them. CDR3 DNA sequence: TGTGCCAGCAGCCCGACAGGGCCCGGGGGGCGAGGCTACAATGAGCAGTTCTTC. Translating it yields CASSPTGPGGRGYNEQFF.

This clonotype has a count of ten or more. This chain uses TRBV27 with TRBJ2-3; TRBD1 might be the D (5 bases). The V gene's germline CDR1 is MNHEY and CDR2 SMNVEV (reference sequence). V was pared by 6 bases and J by 0 bases, with 16 bases between. This CDR3 comprises 16 residues. CDR3 protein: CASSSSRVSSTDTQYF. CDR3 in DNA: TGTGCCAGCAGCTCAAGCAGGGTTTCTAGCACAGATACGCAGTATTTT.

This clonotype was recorded many times. CDR3 in amino acids: CAGRDWSSYEQYF. The CDR3 bases are TGTGCCGGCCGGGACTGGAGCTCCTACGAGCAGTACTTC. The chain carries TRBV6-1 and TRBJ2-7, with D perhaps matching TRBD2 (6 bases). The CDR3 runs 13 residues. The V and J ends lost 11 bases and 0 bases respectively, with 14 bases between them. The germline gives CDR1 MNHNS, CDR2 SASEGT.

Here the CDR3 reads CASSFDSSPYTEAFF. CDR3 nucleotides: TGCGCCAGCAGCTTCGACAGTTCCCCTTACACTGAAGCTTTCTTT. The rearrangement uses TRBV5-1 and TRBJ1-1; D possibly corresponds to TRBD1 (5 bases). CDR1 and CDR2 (germline): SGHRS, YFSETQ. V lost 2 bases, J lost 3 bases, and 14 bases lay in between. CDR3 length: 15 residues.

The V gene is TRBV7-6, the J gene TRBJ2-3; D uncertain. This CDR3 is 13 amino acids long. Trimming left V 1 base short and J 8 bases short, with 10 bases between. Germline values: CDR1 SGHVS, CDR2 FNYEAQ. The CDR3 DNA reads TGTGCCAGCAGCTTAGACCCAGCAAGTACGCAGTATTTT. This sequence encodes CASSLDPASTQYF.